This entry features one T cell receptor beta chain sequence. Per the authors' pipeline: Counts of nucleated cells, estimated from reference gene primer amplification, were obtained. Using immunoSEQ multiplex PCR, the repertoire was profiled, and TCRdb retains in-frame clones only, with some absent. Clonal size and the V and J genes are those of that table, whereas D and trimming came from the DNA. The table lists a few hundred thousand clones, roughly 91% of them singletons. While infection was still active, Seattle patients were enrolled and then followed longitudinally. The germline V gene encodes CDR1 SGDLS and CDR2 YYNGEE. V shed 0 bases, J shed 2 bases, and the junction held 4 bases outside the gene matches. The CDR3 covers 17 residues. The data are from a study of blood T cell repertoires in COVID-19. The wider study: Nucleic acid was either cDNA or gDNA, and it came from T cells, B-cell-depleted T cells, or PBMCs.

The source of this sequence is a woman in her twenties or thirties with COVID-19, enrolled during active disease. Source material: peripheral blood. This chain uses TRBV9 with TRBJ2-3; 12 bases are shared with TRBD1. The CDR3 DNA sequence: TGTGCCAGCAGCGTAGGAGGGACAGGGGGCCTCACAGATACGCAGTATTTT. It is translated as CASSVGGTGGLTDTQYF.